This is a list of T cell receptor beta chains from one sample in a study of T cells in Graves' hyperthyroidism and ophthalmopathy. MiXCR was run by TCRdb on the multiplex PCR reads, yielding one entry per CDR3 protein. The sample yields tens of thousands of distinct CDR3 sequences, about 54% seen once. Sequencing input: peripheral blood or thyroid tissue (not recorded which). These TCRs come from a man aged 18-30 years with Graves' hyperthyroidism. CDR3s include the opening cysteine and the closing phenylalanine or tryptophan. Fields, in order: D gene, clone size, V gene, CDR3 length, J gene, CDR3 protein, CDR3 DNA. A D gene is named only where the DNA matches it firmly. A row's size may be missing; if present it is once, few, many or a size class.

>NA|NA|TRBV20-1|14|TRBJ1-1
CSARDSRGNTEAFF
TGCAGTGCTAGAGATAGCAGAGGGAACACTGAAGCTTTCTTT
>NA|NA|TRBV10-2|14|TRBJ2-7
CAGSERTGSYQQYF
TGCGCCGGCAGTGAACGGACGGGCTCCTACCAGCAGTACTTC
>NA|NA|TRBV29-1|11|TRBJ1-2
CSAQGGNGYTF
TGCAGCGCACAGGGCGGGAATGGCTACACCTTC
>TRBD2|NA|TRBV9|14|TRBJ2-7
CASSPWTSRYEQYF
TGTGCCAGCAGCCCCTGGACTAGCAGATACGAGCAGTACTTC
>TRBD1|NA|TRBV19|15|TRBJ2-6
CASIRTGAGANVLTF
TGTGCCAGTATTCGGACAGGGGCTGGGGCCAACGTCCTGACTTTC
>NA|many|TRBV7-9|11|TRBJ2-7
CASSLETEQYF
TGTGCCAGCAGCTTAGAAACCGAGCAGTACTTC
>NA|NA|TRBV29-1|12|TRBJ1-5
CSVVSGQETQHF
TGCAGCGTTGTAAGCGGCCAAGAGACCCAGCATTTT
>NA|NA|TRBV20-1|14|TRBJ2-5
CSARAIMGAETQYF
TGCAGTGCTAGGGCTATTATGGGGGCAGAGACCCAGTACTTC
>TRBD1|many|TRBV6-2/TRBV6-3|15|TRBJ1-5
CASSYPTGGNQPQHF
TGTGCCAGCAGTTACCCAACAGGGGGCAATCAGCCCCAGCATTTT
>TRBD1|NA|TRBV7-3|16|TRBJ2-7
CASSPEGQGGSYGQYF
TGTGCCAGCAGCCCCGAGGGACAGGGGGGCTCCTACGGGCAGTACTTC
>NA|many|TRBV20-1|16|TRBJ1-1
CSARDLKGRSDTEAFF
TGCAGTGCTAGAGATCTCAAGGGCAGGTCGGACACTGAAGCTTTCTTT
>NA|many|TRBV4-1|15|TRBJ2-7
CASSQESPSSYEQYF
TGCGCCAGCAGCCAAGAGTCACCCTCTTCCTACGAGCAGTACTTC
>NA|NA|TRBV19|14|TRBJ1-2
CASSSLQINYGYTF
TGTGCCAGTAGCTCCTTACAGATAAACTATGGCTACACCTTC
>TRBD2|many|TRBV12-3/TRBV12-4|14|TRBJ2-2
CASSLAGGSGELFF
TGTGCCAGCAGTTTAGCGGGGGGGAGCGGGGAGCTGTTTTTT
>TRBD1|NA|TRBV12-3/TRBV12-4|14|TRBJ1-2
CASSWDRENYGYTF
TGTGCCAGCAGCTGGGACAGGGAAAACTATGGCTACACCTTC
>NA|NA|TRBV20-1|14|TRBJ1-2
CSASSQSANYGYTF
TGCAGTGCTAGCTCTCAGTCAGCTAACTATGGCTACACCTTC
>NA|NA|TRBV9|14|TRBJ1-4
CASSPTGANEKLFF
TGTGCCAGCAGCCCGACGGGGGCTAATGAAAAACTGTTTTTT
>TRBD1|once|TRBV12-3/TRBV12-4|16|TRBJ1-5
CASSPSPGQGNQPQHF
TGTGCCAGCAGTCCCTCCCCGGGACAGGGGAATCAGCCCCAGCATTTT